Below are 7 T cell receptor beta chains sequenced from a single sample in a study of cytomegalovirus exposure and HLA in healthy donors. 60 Vbeta and 13 Jbeta primers were used in PCR. Sequencing was performed with immunoSEQ multiplex PCR; in TCRdb, only in-frame clones are kept and a portion is missing. The sample shows tens of thousands of clones, and around 0.6% sits with its ten largest clones. The sequencing input was PBMCs. Every receptor here comes from a man aged 45-65 years in good health and CMV-seronegative.

This chain uses TRBV4-3 with TRBJ1-5; D is unresolved. V lost 0 bases and J 2 bases, leaving 11 bases between the germline ends. CDR3 length: 16 amino acids. Per germline, CDR1 LGHNA and CDR2 YSLEER. CDR3 bases: TGCGCCAGCAGCCAAGATCACAGTCTGGGCAATCAGCCCCAGCATTTT. It encodes CASSQDHSLGNQPQHF.

The chain links TRBV18 to TRBJ1-1; no firm D call. CDR1 and CDR2 (germline): KGHSH, LQKENI. V lost 0 bases and J 3 bases, leaving 11 bases between the germline ends. This CDR3 has 15 residues. The DNA of the CDR3 is TGTGCCAGCTCACCACCGTTCAACGGAGACACTGAAGCTTTCTTT. Translation: CASSPPFNGDTEAFF.

The chain joins TRBV6-5 to TRBJ1-2; 8 nucleotides match TRBD1. The trim removed 6 bases at V and 1 base at J, leaving 7 bases unmatched. Germline V gene lookup returns CDR1 MNHEY and CDR2 SVGAGI. This CDR3 is 15 amino acids long. The CDR3 DNA sequence: TGTGCCAGCAGAGGAGACAGGGGAAGTAACTATGGCTACACCTTC. As protein: CASRGDRGSNYGYTF.

The CDR3 sequence is CAWSGESGELFF. The CDR3 DNA reads TGTGCCTGGAGCGGGGAATCAGGGGAGCTGTTTTTT. This chain links TRBV30 with TRBJ2-2, with D tentatively TRBD2 (5 bases). The germline V gene has CDR1 GTSNPN and CDR2 SVGIG (reference sequence). CDR3 length: 12 residues. The ends were cut back, 3 bases at V and 8 bases at J, with 10 bases in the middle.

The rearrangement links TRBV6-1 to TRBJ2-3; D ambiguous. Per germline, CDR1 MNHNS and CDR2 SASEGT. With 2 bases removed from V and 8 bases from J, the gap between germline ends came to 8 bases. This CDR3 has 12 residues. Here the CDR3 reads CASSEYQVTQYF. The CDR3 DNA sequence: TGTGCCAGCAGTGAATATCAGGTTACGCAGTATTTT.

J is TRBJ2-6 and V is TRBV11-3, with D perhaps matching TRBD2 (5 bases). The CDR3 loop spans 15 amino acids. Germline values: CDR1 SGHNT, CDR2 YENEEA. Between the trimmed V and J ends, which lost 1 base and 4 bases, there was a span of 8 bases. As DNA, the CDR3 is TGTGCCAGCAGCTTAGGAGGCGGGGGGGCCAACGTCCTGACTTTC. Encoded protein: CASSLGGGGANVLTF.

V usage is TRBV5-8 and J usage is TRBJ1-1; 8 bases are a match to TRBD1. Trimming at V came to 1 base and at J to 10 bases, leaving 12 bases not matched to a gene. This CDR3 is built from 15 residues. Germline loops: CDR1 SGHTS, CDR2 YDEGEE. The CDR3 region has the DNA TGTGCCAGCAGCTTGTCGGACAGGGTGAGATTGGGAGCTTTCTTT. Protein product: CASSLSDRVRLGAFF.